The text below deals with one T cell receptor (beta chain). TCRdb reprocessed the RT-PCR reads via MiXCR and lists one record per CDR3 protein. The sample lists hundreds of thousands of distinct CDR3 sequences, 13% to 15% seen once, with 3% to 4.5% in the top ten. The J segment lost 1 base and the V segment lost 1 base, leaving 13 bases of the junction unmatched. The CDR3 is made up of 19 amino acids. Germline-derived CDR1 and CDR2 are SGHDT and YYEEEE. The sequence was collected from a female donor in good health, serving as a healthy control. The chain has TRBV5-6 and TRBJ2-2; TRBD2 matches 7 bases. Sequencing was done on a sample of memory CD4+ T cells from blood. For the CDR3, the DNA is TGTGCCAGCAGCTTGACTTCTACGATGGCGGGAGTGAACACCGGGGAGCTGTTTTTT. It codes for CASSLTSTMAGVNTGELFF.